Following are 18 T cell receptor beta chains from one sample sequenced in a study of blood T cell repertoires in COVID-19. The table came from immunoSEQ multiplex PCR; TCRdb's copy has only in-frame clones and leaves some out. The data show roughly 250,000 clones, about 91% seen once. Sequencing was carried out using PBMCs or T cells enriched from blood (not recorded which). Source of these receptors: a woman aged 40 to 50 with acute COVID-19.

V gene TRBV24-1 combines with J gene TRBJ2-3; D is possibly TRBD1 (5 bases). In germline, CDR1 is KGHDR, CDR2 SFDVKD. Trimming stripped 2 bases from V and 3 bases from J, with 14 bases between. The CDR3 runs to 16 residues. The CDR3 loop reads CATSDSGRVRTDTQYF. The CDR3, as DNA: TGTGCCACCAGTGATTCAGGCAGGGTTAGAACAGATACGCAGTATTTT.

The V call is TRBV9, the J call TRBJ1-2, with 7 nucleotides matching TRBD1. The CDR3 has 14 amino acids. Germline assignment: CDR1 SGDLS and CDR2 YYNGEE. V trimming: 3 bases; J trimming: 3 bases; junction bases outside the gene matches: 5. Written as DNA, the CDR3 is TGTGCCAGCAGCGCTGGGCAGGGGGACTATGGCTACACCTTC. It yields the protein CASSAGQGDYGYTF.

The chain carries TRBV28 and TRBJ1-1; a weak D match, TRBD1 (5 bases). Trimming removed 5 bases at V and 0 bases at J, with 22 bases between. The germline V gene has CDR1 MDHEN and CDR2 SYDVKM. The CDR3 consists of 18 residues. The DNA for the CDR3 is TGTGCCAGCAGTCCGGGACTGGGGGAAATTGTAATGAACACTGAAGCTTTCTTT. As protein: CASSPGLGEIVMNTEAFF.

This chain connects TRBV5-1 to TRBJ2-1; 9 bases are shared with TRBD2. The V and J ends lost 3 bases and 4 bases, in that order; junction bases with no gene match: 5. Looked up from germline, CDR1 is SGHRS and CDR2 is YFSETQ. This CDR3 has 15 amino acids. The CDR3 DNA sequence: TGCGCCAGCAGCTCGGGACTAGCAGATTACAATGAGCAGTTCTTC. Translating gives CASSSGLADYNEQFF.

This chain links TRBV14 with TRBJ2-1, with 10 nucleotides matching TRBD2. CDR3 size: 13 residues. The V and J ends lost 4 bases and 8 bases, in that order; junction bases with no gene match: 2. Germline CDR1 and CDR2: SGHDN and FVKESK. The CDR3 reads CASSLAGGDEQFF. The CDR3 DNA sequence: TGTGCCAGCAGCCTAGCGGGAGGCGATGAGCAGTTCTTC.

The CDR3 sequence is CASSPNWTGGNRGYTF. CDR3 bases: TGCGCCAGCAGCCCGAACTGGACAGGGGGCAATAGGGGCTACACCTTC. V and J are TRBV4-1 and TRBJ1-2, with TRBD1 matching over 11 bases. The CDR3 length is 16 residues. Germline values: CDR1 MGHRA, CDR2 YSYEKL. V lost 4 bases, J lost 8 bases, and 12 bases stayed unmatched.

V is TRBV19 and J is TRBJ2-3; D is unresolved. The V and J ends lost 2 bases and 2 bases respectively, with 5 bases between them. CDR1 LNHDA and CDR2 SQIVND come from the germline V gene (reference sequence). This CDR3 has 13 residues. The CDR3 coding sequence is TGTGCCAGTAGTATACAGATCACAGATACGCAGTATTTT. It is translated as CASSIQITDTQYF.

This rearrangement joins TRBV5-1 to TRBJ2-3; 9 bases map to TRBD2. From germline, CDR1 is SGHRS and CDR2 YFSETQ. The CDR3 has 14 residues. The trim removed 2 bases at V and 5 bases at J, leaving 3 bases unmatched. CDR3 DNA sequence: TGCGCCAGCAGCTTCGAAGCGGGAGGAGATACGCAGTATTTT. This encodes CASSFEAGGDTQYF.

V is TRBV19 and J is TRBJ1-5; D gene ambiguous. V shed 4 bases and J shed 5 bases, with 6 bases lying between them. The CDR3 is made up of 12 amino acids. Germline V gene data show CDR1 as LNHDA and CDR2 as SQIVND (reference sequence). The CDR3 here is CASSTPHQPQHF. As DNA, the CDR3 is TGTGCCAGTAGTACCCCTCATCAGCCCCAGCATTTT.

A note on this clone: This sample includes further DNA sequences coding for the same CDR3. The chain joins TRBV30 to TRBJ1-2; 8 positions match TRBD1. This CDR3 has 13 residues. Germline values: CDR1 GTSNPN, CDR2 SVGIG (reference sequence). V shed 1 base and J 7 bases; nucleotides not matched to a gene: 5. CDR3 amino acids: CAWSEQGAGGYTF. As DNA, the CDR3 is TGTGCCTGGAGTGAGCAGGGGGCTGGTGGCTACACCTTC.

This clone appeared a few times. The rearrangement uses TRBV5-1 and TRBJ2-5, with TRBD2 matching over 7 bases. The germline gives CDR1 SGHRS, CDR2 YFSETQ. The length of the CDR3 is 15 residues. Germline trimming cut 4 bases from V and 1 base from J; bases unmatched to any gene: 7. CDR3 in amino acids: CASSGQGLLQETQYF. The CDR3 DNA sequence: TGCGCCAGCAGCGGGCAGGGACTACTCCAAGAGACCCAGTACTTC.

This rearrangement joins TRBV28 to TRBJ1-1; TRBD1 agrees at 12 bases. J gave up 0 bases and V 7 bases, and 9 bases lay outside the gene matches. CDR3 length equals 17 residues. The germline gives CDR1 MDHEN, CDR2 SYDVKM. The CDR3 bases are TGTGCCAGCATCTCGGGACAGGGGGCTGAAGTGAACACTGAAGCTTTCTTT. Encoded protein: CASISGQGAEVNTEAFF.

This clone came up a few times. J is TRBJ1-2 and V is TRBV3-1 (or the pseudogene TRBV3-2), with 7 bases that match TRBD1. CDR1 is LGHDT and CDR2 is YNNKEL in the germline V gene (reference sequence). V gave up 0 bases and J gave up 8 bases; unmatched junction bases: 6. The length of the CDR3 is 14 residues. The CDR3 sequence is CASSQDLRGQGYTF. Here the CDR3 DNA reads TGTGCCAGCAGCCAAGATCTGAGGGGGCAAGGCTACACCTTC.

The chain couples TRBV7-2 to TRBJ2-6; D is possibly TRBD1 (5 bases). This CDR3 has 16 residues. V lost 0 bases, J lost 1 base, and 7 bases lay in between. CDR1 is SGHTA, CDR2 FQGNSA, per germline. This CDR3 reads CASSLASGSGANVLTF. The CDR3 DNA sequence: TGTGCCAGCAGCTTAGCATCAGGGTCTGGGGCCAACGTCCTGACTTTC.

This chain uses TRBV27 with TRBJ1-5; 7 bases map to TRBD1. This CDR3 has 15 residues. The germline gives CDR1 MNHEY, CDR2 SMNVEV (reference sequence). V shed 6 bases and J 5 bases; nucleotides not matched to a gene: 10. CDR3 region: CASRQQGSNDQPQHF. The CDR3 nucleotides are TGTGCCAGCAGGCAACAGGGGTCAAATGATCAGCCCCAGCATTTT.

The chain recombines TRBV30 with TRBJ1-6; no clear D. V lost 0 bases to trimming and J lost 4 bases, with 7 bases between them. The CDR3 length is 14 residues. Germline CDR1 GTSNPN, CDR2 SVGIG (reference sequence). In DNA, the CDR3 is TGTGCCTGGAGTGTCCAGATGTATAATTCACCCCTCCACTTT. The encoded protein is CAWSVQMYNSPLHF.

The rearrangement joins TRBV5-4 to TRBJ1-1; D possibly corresponds to TRBD1 (6 bases). The germline V and J ends were trimmed by 4 bases and 2 bases, with 12 bases remaining between them. Germline-derived CDR1 and CDR2 are SGHNT and YYREEE (reference sequence). The CDR3 has 14 amino acids. The CDR3 region is CASSTWTDNTEAFF. CDR3 DNA: TGTGCCAGCAGCACCTGGACAGATAACACTGAAGCTTTCTTT.

This clone was recorded once. This chain uses TRBV7-2 with TRBJ2-3, with 10 bases that match TRBD1. CDR3 length equals 16 residues. After removal of 5 bases from V and 2 bases from J, the junction contained 7 bases not matched to a gene. Looked up from germline, CDR1 is SGHTA and CDR2 is FQGNSA. The CDR3 loop is CASSARGQGLTDTQYF. CDR3 nucleotide sequence: TGTGCCAGCAGCGCTCGGGGACAGGGGCTCACAGATACGCAGTATTTT.